This T cell receptor (beta chain) was captured in a study of T cell responses to AZD1222 COVID-19 vaccine. General study results and limits: Reports indicate that nearly half of spike-specific TCRs are directed at unmutated variant regions. Increases in Spike-specific TCR breadth and depth were seen after two AZD1222 doses. Every sample of the repertoires postdated the peak T cell response.

The V and J ends lost 5 bases and 3 bases respectively, with 9 bases between them. CDR3 size: 13 residues. In its sample, this clone was seen once. No antigen is known for it. Sequenced by immunoSEQ multiplex PCR; TCRdb stores in-frame clones only, minus some. This table has over 110,000 clones, more than 85% appearing once. The clonotype comes from an adult who had recovered from COVID-19. The specimen comprised peripheral blood, sampled after recovery from COVID-19. The chain couples TRBV12-3 or TRBV12-4 to TRBJ2-3; no clear D. The CDR3 region is CASSRAGTDTQYF. The CDR3 nucleotides read TGTGCCAGCAGTCGCGCCGGGACAGATACGCAGTATTTT.